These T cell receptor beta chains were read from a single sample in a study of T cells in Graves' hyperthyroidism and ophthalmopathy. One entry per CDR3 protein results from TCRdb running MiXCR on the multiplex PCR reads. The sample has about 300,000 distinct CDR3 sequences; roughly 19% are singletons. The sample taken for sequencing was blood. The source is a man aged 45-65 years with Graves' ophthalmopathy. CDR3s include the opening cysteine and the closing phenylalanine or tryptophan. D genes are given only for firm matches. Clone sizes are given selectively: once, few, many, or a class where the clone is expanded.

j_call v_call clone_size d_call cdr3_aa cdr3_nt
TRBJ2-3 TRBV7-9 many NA CASSLSAGEVDTQYF TGTGCCAGCAGCTTGAGTGCAGGGGAAGTGGATACGCAGTATTTT
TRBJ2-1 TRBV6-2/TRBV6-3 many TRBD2 CASTPRGGRTSGSRAEQFF TGTGCCAGCACCCCCCGGGGTGGGCGGACTAGCGGGAGTCGCGCTGAGCAGTTCTTC
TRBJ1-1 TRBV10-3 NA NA CAISESGGTGTEAFF TGTGCCATCAGTGAGTCGGGTGGAACAGGCACTGAAGCTTTCTTT
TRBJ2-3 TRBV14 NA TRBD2 CASSHRSGSADTQYF TGTGCCAGCAGCCATCGTAGCGGGAGCGCAGATACGCAGTATTTT
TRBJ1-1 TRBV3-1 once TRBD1 CASSQYGQGNTEAFF TGTGCCAGCAGCCAGTACGGACAGGGGAACACTGAAGCTTTCTTT
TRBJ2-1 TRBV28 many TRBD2 CASSRGLAGSEQFF TGTGCCAGCAGTAGGGGACTAGCGGGAAGTGAGCAGTTCTTC
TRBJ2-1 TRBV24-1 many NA CATSGYPYNEQFF TGTGCCACCAGTGGGTATCCCTACAATGAGCAGTTCTTC
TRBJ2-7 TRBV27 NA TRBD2 CASSFISGINNEQYF TGTGCCAGCAGTTTTATTAGCGGGATCAACAATGAGCAGTACTTC
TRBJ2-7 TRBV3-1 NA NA CASSPSLWGEQYF TGTGCCAGCAGCCCTTCCCTCTGGGGCGAGCAGTACTTC
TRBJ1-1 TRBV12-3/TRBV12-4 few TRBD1 CASSLSTGGSTEAFF TGTGCCAGCAGTTTATCTACAGGGGGGAGCACTGAAGCTTTCTTT
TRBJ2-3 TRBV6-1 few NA CASRGGGSGTQYF TGTGCCAGCCGGGGAGGTGGGTCGGGTACGCAGTATTTT
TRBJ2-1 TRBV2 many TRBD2 CASRLGTSGRGGEQFF TGTGCCAGCAGGCTCGGGACTAGCGGGAGGGGCGGTGAGCAGTTCTTC
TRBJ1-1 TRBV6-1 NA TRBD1 CASRAGTGPTEAFF TGTGCCAGCAGAGCCGGGACAGGGCCCACTGAAGCTTTCTTT
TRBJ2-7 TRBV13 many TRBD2 CASSTRLAGIPLGDEQYF TGTGCCAGCAGCACCCGACTAGCGGGAATTCCCCTGGGTGACGAGCAGTACTTC
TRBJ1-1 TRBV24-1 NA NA CATSDGGVTEAFF TGTGCCACCAGTGATGGCGGGGTCACTGAAGCTTTCTTT
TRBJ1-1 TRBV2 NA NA CASTLSLGGGTEAFF TGTGCCAGCACCCTCTCCCTGGGTGGGGGCACTGAAGCTTTCTTT
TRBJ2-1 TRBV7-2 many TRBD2 CASSRGLAGVGQFF TGTGCCAGCAGCCGGGGACTAGCGGGAGTGGGGCAGTTCTTC
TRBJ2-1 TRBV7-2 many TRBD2 CASSLGSGSGNEQFF TGTGCCAGCAGCTTAGGTAGCGGGAGTGGCAATGAGCAGTTCTTC
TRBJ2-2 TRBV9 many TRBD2 CASSVGGLAAGELFF TGTGCCAGCAGCGTAGGGGGACTAGCGGCCGGGGAGCTGTTTTTT
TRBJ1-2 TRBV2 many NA CASRERLTSHDGYTF TGTGCCAGCAGGGAAAGATTGACCTCTCATGATGGCTACACCTTC
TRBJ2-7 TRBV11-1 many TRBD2 CASSLALAGDISYEQYF TGTGCCAGCAGCTTAGCGTTAGCGGGAGATATATCCTACGAGCAGTACTTC
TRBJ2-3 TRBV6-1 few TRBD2 CASKNPNFDRDYSGNTQYF TGTGCCAGCAAGAATCCGAACTTCGACCGGGACTACAGCGGAAATACGCAGTATTTT
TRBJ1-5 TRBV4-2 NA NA CASSHVGGGESNQPQHF TGTGCCAGCAGCCATGTGGGGGGCGGAGAGAGCAATCAGCCCCAGCATTTT
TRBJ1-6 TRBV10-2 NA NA CASSELGGDSPLHF TGCGCTAGCAGTGAGCTTGGCGGGGATTCACCCCTCCACTTT
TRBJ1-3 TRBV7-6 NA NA CASSLQSLTPGNTIYF TGTGCCAGCAGCTTACAATCGCTGACGCCCGGAAACACCATATATTTT
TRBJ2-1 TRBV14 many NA CASSQDWRRDTSNEQFF TGTGCCAGCAGCCAAGATTGGAGGCGGGATACCTCCAATGAGCAGTTCTTC
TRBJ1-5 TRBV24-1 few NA CATSENNQPQHF TGTGCCACCAGTGAGAACAATCAGCCCCAGCATTTT
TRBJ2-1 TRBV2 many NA CASSASGEQFF TGTGCCAGCAGTGCGAGTGGGGAGCAGTTCTTC
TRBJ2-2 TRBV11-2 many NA CASSLISGSGELFF TGTGCCAGCAGCTTAATCTCCGGATCCGGGGAGCTGTTTTTT
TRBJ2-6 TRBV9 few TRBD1 CASSSTGTGIGANVLTF TGTGCCAGCAGCTCAACCGGGACAGGGATTGGGGCCAACGTCCTGACTTTC
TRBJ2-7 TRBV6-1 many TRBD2 CASKGLAEDEQYF TGTGCCAGTAAGGGACTAGCGGAAGACGAGCAGTACTTC
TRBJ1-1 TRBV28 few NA CASSPLQWANTEAFF TGTGCCAGCAGTCCCCTACAGTGGGCGAACACTGAAGCTTTCTTT
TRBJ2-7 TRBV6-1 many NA CASSATAGRSEQYF TGTGCCAGCAGCGCGACCGCAGGTAGATCCGAGCAGTACTTC
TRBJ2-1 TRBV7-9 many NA CASSFGDEQFF TGTGCCAGCAGCTTCGGGGACGAGCAGTTCTTC
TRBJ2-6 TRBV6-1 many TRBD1 CASSPGGSGANVLTF TGTGCCAGCAGTCCAGGGGGCTCTGGGGCCAACGTCCTGACTTTC
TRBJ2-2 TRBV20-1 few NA CSAREGHNTGELFF TGCAGTGCTAGAGAGGGACATAACACCGGGGAGCTGTTTTTT
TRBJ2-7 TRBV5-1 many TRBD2 CASSLDLAGGNEQYF TGCGCCAGCAGCTTGGACCTAGCGGGAGGCAACGAGCAGTACTTC
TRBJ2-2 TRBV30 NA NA CAWSVEGPLGELFF TGTGCCTGGAGTGTAGAAGGACCTCTCGGGGAGCTGTTTTTT